The text below deals with one TCR beta chain. This CDR3 comprises 15 residues. Germline CDR1 is MGHDK and CDR2 is SYGVNS. Between the trimmed V and J ends, which lost 5 bases and 5 bases, there was a span of 17 bases. Controls matched for age and sex were healthy donors. The source of the sample is a study of CD8 T cells in Susac syndrome. After extraction with the RNeasy kit, roughly 0.45 to 1 ug of the RNA was reverse transcribed using random hexamers. With immunoSEQ multiplex PCR, TCR beta CDR3 was amplified across 54 Vbeta and 13 Jbeta. A single record per CDR3 protein comes from TCRdb applying MiXCR to the immunoSEQ multiplex PCR reads. The table records under 200,000 distinct CDR3 sequences, roughly 96% of them present only once.

The chain uses TRBV25-1 and TRBJ2-3; a weak D match, TRBD2 (5 bases). The origin of this receptor is a human donor in good health. The specimen sequenced was CD4+ T cells from PBMCs. Here the CDR3 DNA reads TGTGCCAGCAGTTTCGATAGACTAAGGCGAGATACGCAGTATTTT. Residues: CASSFDRLRRDTQYF.